The source of this TCR beta chain is a study of tumor-infiltrating lymphocytes in localized non-small cell lung cancer. V lost 2 bases, J lost 5 bases, and 12 bases lay in between. Germline lookup yields CDR1 MGHRA and CDR2 YSYEKL. CDR3 size: 14 residues. Using immunoSEQ multiplex PCR, the repertoire was profiled, and TCRdb retains in-frame clones only, with some absent. The sample shows tens of thousands of clones, roughly three quarters of them seen only once. On this clone itself: What it binds is not known.

Overall study results and limits: Only some patients had TCR sequencing, depending on available tissue. Tumor T-cell fraction from TCR sequencing was not associated with recurrence-free survival (p = 0.61).

This sequence was found in a human donor with non-small cell lung cancer. The material sequenced was lung tumor tissue. This sequence joins TRBV4-1 and TRBJ1-1, with D unresolved. CDR3 protein: CASSQLRVGTEAFF. Here the CDR3 DNA reads TGCGCCAGCAGCCAACTAAGGGTTGGAACTGAAGCTTTCTTT.